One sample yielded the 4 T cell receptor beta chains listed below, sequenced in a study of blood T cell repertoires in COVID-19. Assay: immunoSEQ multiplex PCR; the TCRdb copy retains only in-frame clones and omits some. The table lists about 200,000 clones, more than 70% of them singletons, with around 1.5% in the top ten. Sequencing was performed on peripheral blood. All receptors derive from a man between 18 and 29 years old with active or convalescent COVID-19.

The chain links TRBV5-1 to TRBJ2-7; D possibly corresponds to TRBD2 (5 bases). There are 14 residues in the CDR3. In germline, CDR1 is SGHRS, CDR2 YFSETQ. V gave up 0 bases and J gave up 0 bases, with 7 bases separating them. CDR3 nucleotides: TGCGCCAGCAGCTTGGTTGGGAGCTCCTACGAGCAGTACTTC. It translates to CASSLVGSSYEQYF.

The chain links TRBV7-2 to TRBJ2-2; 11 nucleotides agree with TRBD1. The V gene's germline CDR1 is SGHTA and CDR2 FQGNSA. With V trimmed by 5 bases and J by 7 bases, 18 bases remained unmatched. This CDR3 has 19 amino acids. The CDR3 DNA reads TGTGCCAGCAGCCGCTCCGCGGCACCAGGACAGGGGGCTGGCGGGGAGCTGTTTTTT. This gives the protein CASSRSAAPGQGAGGELFF.

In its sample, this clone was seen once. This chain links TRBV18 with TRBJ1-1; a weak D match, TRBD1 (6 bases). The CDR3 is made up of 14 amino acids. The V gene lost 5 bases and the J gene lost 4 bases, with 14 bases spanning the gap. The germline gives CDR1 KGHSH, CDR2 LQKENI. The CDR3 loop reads CASSAGGPGTEAFF. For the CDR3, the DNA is TGTGCCAGCTCAGCGGGGGGCCCTGGCACTGAAGCTTTCTTT.

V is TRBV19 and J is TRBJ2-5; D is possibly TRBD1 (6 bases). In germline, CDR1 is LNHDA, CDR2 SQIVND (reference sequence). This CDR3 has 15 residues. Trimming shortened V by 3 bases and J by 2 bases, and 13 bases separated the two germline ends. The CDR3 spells CASSIRQGFQETQYF. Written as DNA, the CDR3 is TGTGCCAGTAGTATTCGTCAGGGGTTTCAAGAGACCCAGTACTTC.